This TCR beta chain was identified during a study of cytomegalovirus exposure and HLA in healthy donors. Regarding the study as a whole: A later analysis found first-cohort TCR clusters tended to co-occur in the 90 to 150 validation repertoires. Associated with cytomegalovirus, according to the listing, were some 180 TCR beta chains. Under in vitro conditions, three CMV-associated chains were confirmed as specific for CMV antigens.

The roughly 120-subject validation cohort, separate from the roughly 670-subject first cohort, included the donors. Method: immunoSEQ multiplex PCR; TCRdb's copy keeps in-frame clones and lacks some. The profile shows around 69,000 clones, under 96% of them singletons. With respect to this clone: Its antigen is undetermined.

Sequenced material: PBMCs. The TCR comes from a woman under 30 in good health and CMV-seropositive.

The CDR3 region has the DNA TGCAGCGCACAGGGGGGCAGGGAGACCCAGTACTTC. This translates into CSAQGGRETQYF. The V and J genes are TRBV29-1 and TRBJ2-5; 8 bases line up with TRBD1. This CDR3 is built from 12 residues. The germline CDR1 and CDR2 sequences are SQVTM and ANQGSEA. The ends lost 7 bases at V and 5 bases at J; junction bases unmatched: 6.